These 8 T cell receptor beta chains originate from one sample sequenced in a study of T cell responses to AZD1222 COVID-19 vaccine. Data came from immunoSEQ multiplex PCR; TCRdb stores just in-frame clones and leaves some out. The data hold some 88,000 clones, with about 90% observed a single time. Specimen: peripheral blood, collected on day 0 of AZD1222 vaccination. The receptors derive from an adult in good health.

This chain links TRBV11-3 with TRBJ2-7, with 7 bases identical to TRBD1. CDR3 size: 13 residues. The germline CDR1 and CDR2 sequences are SGHNT and YENEEA. V lost 0 bases, J lost 6 bases, and 2 bases stayed unmatched. CDR3 bases: TGTGCCAGCAGCTTAGAGGGACAGTCCGAGCAGTACTTC. Encoded protein: CASSLEGQSEQYF.

V and J are TRBV4-2 and TRBJ2-3; 8 nucleotides match TRBD1. CDR1 and CDR2 from the germline V gene are LGHNA and YNFKEQ. V dropped 6 bases and J dropped 0; count of bases not matched to a gene: 2. The CDR3 spans 14 residues. CDR3 coding DNA: TGTGCCAGCAGGAGGACAGGGAGCACAGATACGCAGTATTTT. Translating gives CASRRTGSTDTQYF.

The J gene is TRBJ2-5, the V gene TRBV5-1, with D perhaps TRBD1 (6 bases). Germline loops: CDR1 SGHRS, CDR2 YFSETQ. Trimming took off 4 bases at V and 1 base at J, with 11 bases between the two ends. This CDR3 contains 14 residues. CDR3 residues: CASSISTGQETQYF. Written as DNA, the CDR3 is TGCGCCAGCAGCATTTCGACAGGCCAAGAGACCCAGTACTTC.

V usage is TRBV5-4 and J usage is TRBJ2-1; D remains ambiguous. The CDR3 is made up of 12 amino acids. V shed 1 base and J shed 8 bases, with 7 bases lying between them. Germline values: CDR1 SGHNT, CDR2 YYREEE (reference sequence). DNA for the CDR3: TGTGCCAGCAGCTTGTTTCAGGATGAGCAGTTCTTC. This encodes CASSLFQDEQFF.

This chain connects TRBV5-1 to TRBJ2-3; 9 bases match TRBD2. The length of the CDR3 is 16 residues. Germline assignment: CDR1 SGHRS and CDR2 YFSETQ. V gave up 2 bases and J gave up 0 bases; unmatched junction bases: 4. CDR3 sequence reads: CASSLVTSGSTDTQYF. The DNA for the CDR3 is TGCGCCAGCAGCTTAGTAACTAGCGGGAGCACAGATACGCAGTATTTT.

This sequence joins TRBV29-1 and TRBJ1-2; D is possibly TRBD1 (6 bases). Trimming pared 4 bases from V and 0 bases from J, leaving 12 bases between. The CDR3 extends over 14 amino acids. CDR1 and CDR2 (germline): SQVTM, ANQGSEA. The DNA for the CDR3 is TGCAGCGTTGCCCGGACAGTTGCTAACTATGGCTACACCTTC. As protein: CSVARTVANYGYTF.

This CDR3 is CASSFLGFSSYNEQFF. The CDR3 bases are TGTGCCAGCAGTTTCCTGGGGTTTTCGTCCTACAATGAGCAGTTCTTC. V gene TRBV27 combines with J gene TRBJ2-1, with D unclear. This CDR3 is built from 16 residues. With 3 bases removed from V and 1 base from J, the gap between germline ends came to 13 bases. Germline V gene lookup returns CDR1 MNHEY and CDR2 SMNVEV (reference sequence).

The V gene is TRBV9, the J gene TRBJ2-7; 9 bases agree with TRBD2. Germline loops: CDR1 SGDLS, CDR2 YYNGEE. The CDR3 has 17 amino acids. Trimming took 0 bases from V and 2 from J; bases not matched to a gene: 9. The CDR3: CASSVEASGMSPYEQYF. CDR3 DNA: TGTGCCAGCAGCGTAGAGGCTAGCGGGATGTCCCCCTACGAGCAGTACTTC.